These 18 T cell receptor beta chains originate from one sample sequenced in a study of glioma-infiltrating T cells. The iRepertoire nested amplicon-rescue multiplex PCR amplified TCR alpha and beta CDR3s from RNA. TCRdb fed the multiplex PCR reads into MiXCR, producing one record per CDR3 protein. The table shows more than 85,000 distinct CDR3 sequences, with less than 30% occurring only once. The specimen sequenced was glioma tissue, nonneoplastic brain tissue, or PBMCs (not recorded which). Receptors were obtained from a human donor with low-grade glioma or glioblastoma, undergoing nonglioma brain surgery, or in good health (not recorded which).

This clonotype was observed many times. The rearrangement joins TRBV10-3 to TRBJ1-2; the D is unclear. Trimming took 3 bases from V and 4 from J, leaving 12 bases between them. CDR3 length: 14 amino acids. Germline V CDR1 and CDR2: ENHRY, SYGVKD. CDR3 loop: CAISEIQRLYGYTF. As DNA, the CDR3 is TGTGCCATCAGTGAAATACAGCGTCTCTATGGCTACACCTTC.

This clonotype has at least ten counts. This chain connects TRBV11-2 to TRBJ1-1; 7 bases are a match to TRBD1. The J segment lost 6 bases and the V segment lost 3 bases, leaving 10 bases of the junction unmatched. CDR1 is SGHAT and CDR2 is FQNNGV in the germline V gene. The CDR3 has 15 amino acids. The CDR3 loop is CASSFMSDRASEAFF. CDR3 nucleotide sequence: TGTGCCAGCAGCTTTATGTCCGACAGGGCCTCTGAAGCTTTCTTT.

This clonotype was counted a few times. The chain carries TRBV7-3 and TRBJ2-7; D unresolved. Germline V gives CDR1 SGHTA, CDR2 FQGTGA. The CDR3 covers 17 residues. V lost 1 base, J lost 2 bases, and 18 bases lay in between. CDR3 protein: CASSLNSGIPSPYEQYF. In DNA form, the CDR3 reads TGTGCCAGCAGCTTAAACTCTGGGATCCCATCCCCCTACGAGCAGTACTTC.

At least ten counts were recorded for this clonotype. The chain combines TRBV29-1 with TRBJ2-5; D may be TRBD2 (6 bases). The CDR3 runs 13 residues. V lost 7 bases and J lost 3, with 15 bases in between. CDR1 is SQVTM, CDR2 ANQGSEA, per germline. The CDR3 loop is CSATRTWEETQYF. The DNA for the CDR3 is TGCAGCGCGACTAGGACCTGGGAAGAGACCCAGTACTTC.

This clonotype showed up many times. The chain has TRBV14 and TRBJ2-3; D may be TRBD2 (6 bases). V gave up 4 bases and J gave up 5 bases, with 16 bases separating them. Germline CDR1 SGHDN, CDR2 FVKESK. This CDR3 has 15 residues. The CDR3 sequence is CASSLRRGYEDTQYF. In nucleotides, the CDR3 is TGTGCCAGCAGCCTCCGCCGGGGGTATGAAGATACGCAGTATTTT. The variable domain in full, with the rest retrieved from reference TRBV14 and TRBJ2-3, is EAGVTQFPSHSVIEKGQTVTLRCDPISGHDNLYWYRRVMGKEIKFLLHFVKESKQDESGMPNNRFLAERTGGTYSTLKVQPAELEDSGVYFCASSLRRGYEDTQYFGPGTRLTVL.

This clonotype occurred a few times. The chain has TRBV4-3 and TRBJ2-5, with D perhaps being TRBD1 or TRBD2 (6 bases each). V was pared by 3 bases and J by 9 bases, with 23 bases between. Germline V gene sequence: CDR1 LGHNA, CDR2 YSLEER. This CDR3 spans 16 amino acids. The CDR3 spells CASSQGSGAVITAQYF. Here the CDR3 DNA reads TGCGCCAGCAGCCAGGGGTCGGGGGCGGTGATTACGGCCCAGTACTTC.

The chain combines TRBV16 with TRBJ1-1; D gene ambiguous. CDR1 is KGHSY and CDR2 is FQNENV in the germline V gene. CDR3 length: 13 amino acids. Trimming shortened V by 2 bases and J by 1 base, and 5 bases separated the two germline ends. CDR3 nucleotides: TGTGCCAGCAGCCAACAGCAGAACACTGAAGCTTTCTTT. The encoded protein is CASSQQQNTEAFF.

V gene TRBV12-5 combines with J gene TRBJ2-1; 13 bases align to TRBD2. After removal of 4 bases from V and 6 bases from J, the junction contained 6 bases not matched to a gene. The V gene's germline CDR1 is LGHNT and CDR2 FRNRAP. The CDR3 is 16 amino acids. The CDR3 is CASGSSGTSGTNEQFF. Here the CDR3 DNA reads TGTGCTAGTGGTTCGAGTGGGACTAGCGGGACCAATGAGCAGTTCTTC. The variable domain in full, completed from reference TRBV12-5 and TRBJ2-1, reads DARVTQTPRHKVTEMGQEVTMRCQPILGHNTVFWYRQTMMQGLELLAYFRNRAPLDDSGMPKDRFSAEMPDATLATLKIQPSEPRDSAVYFCASGSSGTSGTNEQFFGPGTRLTVL.

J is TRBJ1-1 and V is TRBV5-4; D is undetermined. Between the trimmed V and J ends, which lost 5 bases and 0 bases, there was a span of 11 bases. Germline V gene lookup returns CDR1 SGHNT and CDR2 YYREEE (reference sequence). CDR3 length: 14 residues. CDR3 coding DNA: TGTGCCAGCAGAGACCGCGCGCTGAACACTGAAGCTTTCTTT. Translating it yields CASRDRALNTEAFF.

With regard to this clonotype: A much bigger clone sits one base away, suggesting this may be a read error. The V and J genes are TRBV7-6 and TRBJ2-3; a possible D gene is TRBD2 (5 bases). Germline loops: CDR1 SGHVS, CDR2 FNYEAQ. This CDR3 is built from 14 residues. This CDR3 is CASGLGGSTDTQYF. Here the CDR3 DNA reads TGTGCCAGCGGCTTAGGCGGGAGCACAGATACGCAGTATTTT.

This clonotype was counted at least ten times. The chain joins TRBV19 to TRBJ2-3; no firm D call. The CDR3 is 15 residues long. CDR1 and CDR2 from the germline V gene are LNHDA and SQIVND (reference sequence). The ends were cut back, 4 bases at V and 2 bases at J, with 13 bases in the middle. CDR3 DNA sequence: TGTGCCAGTAGTAAGGGCAGCCCTGCCACAGATACGCAGTATTTT. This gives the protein CASSKGSPATDTQYF.

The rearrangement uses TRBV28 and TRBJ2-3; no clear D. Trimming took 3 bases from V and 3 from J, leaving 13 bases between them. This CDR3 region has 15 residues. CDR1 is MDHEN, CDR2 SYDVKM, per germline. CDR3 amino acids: CASSLFGSLTDTQYF. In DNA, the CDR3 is TGTGCCAGCAGTTTGTTTGGCTCCTTAACAGATACGCAGTATTTT. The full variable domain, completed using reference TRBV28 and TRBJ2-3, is DVKVTQSSRYLVKRTGEKVFLECVQDMDHENMFWYRQDPGLGLRLIYFSYDVKMKEKGDIPEGYSVSREKKERFSLILESASTNQTSMYLCASSLFGSLTDTQYFGPGTRLTVL.

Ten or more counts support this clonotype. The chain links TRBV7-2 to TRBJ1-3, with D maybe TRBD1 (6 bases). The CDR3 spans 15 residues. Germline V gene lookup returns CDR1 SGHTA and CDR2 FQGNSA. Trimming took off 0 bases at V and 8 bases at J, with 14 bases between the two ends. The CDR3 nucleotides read TGTGCCAGCAGCTTAGCAAAACAGGGTCTGGACACCATATATTTT. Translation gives CASSLAKQGLDTIYF. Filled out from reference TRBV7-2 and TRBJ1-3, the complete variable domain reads GAGVSQSPSNKVTEKGKDVELRCDPISGHTALYWYRQSLGQGLEFLIYFQGNSAPDKSGLPSDRFSAERTGGSVSTLTIQRTQQEDSAVYLCASSLAKQGLDTIYFGEGSWLTVV.

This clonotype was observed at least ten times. CDR3 sequence: CAASRGGSLDEQYF. In nucleotides, the CDR3 is TGTGCCGCTTCCCGAGGGGGGAGTCTGGACGAGCAGTACTTC. The chain joins TRBV28 to TRBJ2-7, with D possibly being TRBD1 or TRBD2 (6 bases each). Germline loops: CDR1 MDHEN, CDR2 SYDVKM. V was cut by 11 bases and J by 5 bases, with 22 bases left in between. The CDR3 runs 14 residues. Supplemented by reference TRBV28 and TRBJ2-7, the full variable domain reads DVKVTQSSRYLVKRTGEKVFLECVQDMDHENMFWYRQDPGLGLRLIYFSYDVKMKEKGDIPEGYSVSREKKERFSLILESASTNQTSMYLCAASRGGSLDEQYFGPGTRLTVT.

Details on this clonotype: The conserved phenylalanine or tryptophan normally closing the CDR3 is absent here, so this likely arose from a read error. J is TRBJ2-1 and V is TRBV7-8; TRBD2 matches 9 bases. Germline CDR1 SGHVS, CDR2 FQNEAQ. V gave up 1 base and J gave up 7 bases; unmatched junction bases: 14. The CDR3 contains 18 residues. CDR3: CASSLENRGLAGANEQFL. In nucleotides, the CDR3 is TGTGCCAGCAGCTTAGAGAACAGGGGACTAGCTGGAGCTAATGAGCAGTTCCTC.

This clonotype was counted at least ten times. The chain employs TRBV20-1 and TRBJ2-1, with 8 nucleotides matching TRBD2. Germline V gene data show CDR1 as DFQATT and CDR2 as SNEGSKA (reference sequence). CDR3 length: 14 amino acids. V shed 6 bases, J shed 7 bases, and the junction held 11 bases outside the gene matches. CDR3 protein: CSAEGSGKRNEQFF. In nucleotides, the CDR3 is TGCAGTGCCGAAGGTAGCGGGAAGAGAAATGAGCAGTTCTTC.

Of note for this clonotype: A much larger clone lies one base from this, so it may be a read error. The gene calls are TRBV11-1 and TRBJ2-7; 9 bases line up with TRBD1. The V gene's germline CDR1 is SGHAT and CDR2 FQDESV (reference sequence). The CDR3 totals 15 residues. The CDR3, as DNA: TGTGCCAGCAGCTCCCCTGGGACAGGGCACTACAAGCAGTACTTC. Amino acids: CASSSPGTGHYKQYF.

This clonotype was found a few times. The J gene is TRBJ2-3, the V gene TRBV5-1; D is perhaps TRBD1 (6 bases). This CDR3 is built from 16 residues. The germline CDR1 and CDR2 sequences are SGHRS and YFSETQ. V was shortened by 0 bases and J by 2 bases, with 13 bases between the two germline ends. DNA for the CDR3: TGCGCCAGCAGCTTGGATCAGGGGCCTGTCACAGATACGCAGTATTTT. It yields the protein CASSLDQGPVTDTQYF.